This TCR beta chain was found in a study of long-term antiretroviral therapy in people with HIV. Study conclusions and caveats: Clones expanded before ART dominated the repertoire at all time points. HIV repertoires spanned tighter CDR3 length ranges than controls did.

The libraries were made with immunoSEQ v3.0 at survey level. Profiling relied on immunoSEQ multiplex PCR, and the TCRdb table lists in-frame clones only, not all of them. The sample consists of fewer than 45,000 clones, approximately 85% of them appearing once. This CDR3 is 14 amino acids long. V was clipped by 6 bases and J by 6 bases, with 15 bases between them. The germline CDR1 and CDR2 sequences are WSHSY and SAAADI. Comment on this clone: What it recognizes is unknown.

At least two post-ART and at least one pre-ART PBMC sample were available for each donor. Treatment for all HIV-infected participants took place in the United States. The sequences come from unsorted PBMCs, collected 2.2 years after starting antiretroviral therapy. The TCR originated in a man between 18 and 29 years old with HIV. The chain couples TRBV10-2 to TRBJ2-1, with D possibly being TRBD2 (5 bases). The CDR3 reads CASRGAVLVNEQFF. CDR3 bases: TGCGCCAGCAGAGGAGCGGTGCTGGTCAATGAGCAGTTCTTC.